This T cell receptor (beta chain) was identified during a study of blood T cell repertoires in COVID-19. Study overall: Sites in the United States, Italy and Spain provided acute and convalescent COVID-19 samples. T cells, B-cell-depleted T cells, or PBMCs provided the cDNA or gDNA that served as material.

The CDR3 runs to 13 residues. Germline values: CDR1 SGHTA, CDR2 FQGNSA. V lost 1 base and J lost 6, with 9 bases in between. In the original processing: Reference gene primer amplification in the assay estimated nucleated cell counts. The repertoire was sequenced with immunoSEQ multiplex PCR; TCRdb's copy has only in-frame clones and lacks some. Clone size and the V and J calls come from that table; the DNA yielded D and trimming. The sample contains tens of thousands of clones, about 83% of which appear only once. The sample taken for sequencing was peripheral blood. This TCR was sampled from an elderly man with acute or convalescent COVID-19. V usage is TRBV7-2 and J usage is TRBJ1-1; D not resolved. CDR3 nucleotide sequence: TGTGCCAGCAGCTTAGTAATTCTGTCTGAAGCTTTCTTT. It translates to CASSLVILSEAFF.